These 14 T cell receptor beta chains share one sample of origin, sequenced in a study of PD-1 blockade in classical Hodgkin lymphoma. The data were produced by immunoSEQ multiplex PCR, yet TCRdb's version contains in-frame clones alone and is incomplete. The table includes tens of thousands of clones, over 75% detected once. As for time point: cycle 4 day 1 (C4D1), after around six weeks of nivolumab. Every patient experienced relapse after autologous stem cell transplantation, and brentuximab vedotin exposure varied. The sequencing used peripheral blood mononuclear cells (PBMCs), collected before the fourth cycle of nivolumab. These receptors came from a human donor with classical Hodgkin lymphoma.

CDR3 DNA: TGTGCCAGCAGTGAAGCGGGGGAGGGCGAGCAGTACTTC. Its translation: CASSEAGEGEQYF. The chain carries TRBV2 and TRBJ2-7; 7 bases fit TRBD2. The J segment lost 6 bases and the V segment lost 0 bases, leaving 2 bases of the junction unmatched. The germline CDR1 and CDR2 sequences are SNHLY and FYNNEI. The CDR3 spans 13 residues.

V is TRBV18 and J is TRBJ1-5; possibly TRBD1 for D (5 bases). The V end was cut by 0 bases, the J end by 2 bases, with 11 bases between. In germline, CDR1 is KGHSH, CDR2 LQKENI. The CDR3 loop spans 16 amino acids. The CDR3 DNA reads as TGTGCCAGCTCACCACCGATCAGGGCAGGCAATCAGCCCCAGCATTTT. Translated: CASSPPIRAGNQPQHF.

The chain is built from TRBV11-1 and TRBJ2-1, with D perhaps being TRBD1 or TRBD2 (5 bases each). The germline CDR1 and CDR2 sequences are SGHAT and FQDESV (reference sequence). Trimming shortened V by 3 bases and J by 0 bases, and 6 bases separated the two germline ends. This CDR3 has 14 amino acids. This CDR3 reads CASSLRGSYNEQFF. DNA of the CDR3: TGTGCCAGCAGCTTGAGGGGCTCCTACAATGAGCAGTTCTTC.

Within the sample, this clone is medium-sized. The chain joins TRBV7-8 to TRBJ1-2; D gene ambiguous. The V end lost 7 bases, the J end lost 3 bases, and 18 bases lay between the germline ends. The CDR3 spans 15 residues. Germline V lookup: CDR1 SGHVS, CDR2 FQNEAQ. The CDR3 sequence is CASTRLEGVDYGYTF. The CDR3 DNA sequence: TGTGCCAGCACCCGATTGGAGGGAGTGGACTATGGCTACACCTTC.

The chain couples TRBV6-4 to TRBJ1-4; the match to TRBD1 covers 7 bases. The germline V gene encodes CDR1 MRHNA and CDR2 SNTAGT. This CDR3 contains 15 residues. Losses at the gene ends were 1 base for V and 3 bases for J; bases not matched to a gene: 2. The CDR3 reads CASSDLQGSNEKLFF. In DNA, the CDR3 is TGTGCCAGCAGTGACTTACAGGGGTCTAATGAAAAACTGTTTTTT.

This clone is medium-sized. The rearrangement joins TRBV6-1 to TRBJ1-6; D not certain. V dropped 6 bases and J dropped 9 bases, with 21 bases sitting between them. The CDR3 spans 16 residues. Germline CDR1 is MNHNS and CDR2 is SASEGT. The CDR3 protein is CASREHDTSSGSPLHF. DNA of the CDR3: TGTGCCAGCAGGGAACACGACACCAGCTCCGGTTCACCCCTCCACTTT.

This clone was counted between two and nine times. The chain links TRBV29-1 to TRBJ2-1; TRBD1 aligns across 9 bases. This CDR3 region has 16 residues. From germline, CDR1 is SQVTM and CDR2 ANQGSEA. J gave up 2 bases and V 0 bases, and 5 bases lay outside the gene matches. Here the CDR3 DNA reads TGCAGCGTTGAAGATTGGGGACAGGGCCCCTACAATGAGCAGTTCTTC. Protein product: CSVEDWGQGPYNEQFF.

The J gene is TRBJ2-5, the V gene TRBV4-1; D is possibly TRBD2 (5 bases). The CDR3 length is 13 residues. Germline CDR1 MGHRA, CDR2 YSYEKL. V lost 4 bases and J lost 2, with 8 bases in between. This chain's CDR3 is CASSLRGQETQYF. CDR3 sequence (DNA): TGCGCCAGCAGCCTGCGAGGGCAAGAGACCCAGTACTTC.

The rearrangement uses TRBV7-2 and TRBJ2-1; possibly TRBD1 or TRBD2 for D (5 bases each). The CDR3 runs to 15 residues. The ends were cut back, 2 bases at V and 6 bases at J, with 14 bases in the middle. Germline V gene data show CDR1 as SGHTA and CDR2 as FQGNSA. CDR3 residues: CASSLPGLTPNEQFF. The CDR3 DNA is TGTGCCAGCAGCTTACCGGGGCTTACCCCCAATGAGCAGTTCTTC.

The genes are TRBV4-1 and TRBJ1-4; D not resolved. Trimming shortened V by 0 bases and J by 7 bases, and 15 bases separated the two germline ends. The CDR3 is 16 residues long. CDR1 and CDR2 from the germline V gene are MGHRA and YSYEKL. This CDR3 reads CASSQDVSIGREKLFF. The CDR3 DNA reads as TGCGCCAGCAGCCAAGATGTTAGTATAGGTCGTGAAAAACTGTTTTTT.

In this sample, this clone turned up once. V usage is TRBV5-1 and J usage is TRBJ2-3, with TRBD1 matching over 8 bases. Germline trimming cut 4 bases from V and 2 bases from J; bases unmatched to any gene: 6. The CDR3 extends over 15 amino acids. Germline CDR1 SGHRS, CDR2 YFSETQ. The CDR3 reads CASSRGQVLTDTQYF. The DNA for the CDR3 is TGCGCCAGCAGCCGGGGACAGGTCCTCACAGATACGCAGTATTTT.

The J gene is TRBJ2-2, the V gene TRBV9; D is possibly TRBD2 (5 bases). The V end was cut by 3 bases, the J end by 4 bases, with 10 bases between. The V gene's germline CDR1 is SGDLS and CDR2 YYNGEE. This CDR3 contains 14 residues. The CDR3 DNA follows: TGTGCCAGCAGCGCGGGGATTCCCACCGGGGAGCTGTTTTTT. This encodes CASSAGIPTGELFF.

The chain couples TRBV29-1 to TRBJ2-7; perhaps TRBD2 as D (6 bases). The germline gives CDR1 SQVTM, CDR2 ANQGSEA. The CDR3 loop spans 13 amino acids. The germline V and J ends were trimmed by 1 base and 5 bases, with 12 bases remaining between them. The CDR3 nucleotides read TGCAGCGTTGAAGTTAGGGAGGTCCACGAGCAGTACTTC. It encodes CSVEVREVHEQYF.

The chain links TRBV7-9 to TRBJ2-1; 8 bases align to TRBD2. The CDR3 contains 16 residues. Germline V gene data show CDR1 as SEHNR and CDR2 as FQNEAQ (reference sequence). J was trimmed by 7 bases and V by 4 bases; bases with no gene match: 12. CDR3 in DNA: TGTGCCAGCAGCTCGGAGCGGGGGCGTGGGGAAAATGAGCAGTTCTTC. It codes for CASSSERGRGENEQFF.